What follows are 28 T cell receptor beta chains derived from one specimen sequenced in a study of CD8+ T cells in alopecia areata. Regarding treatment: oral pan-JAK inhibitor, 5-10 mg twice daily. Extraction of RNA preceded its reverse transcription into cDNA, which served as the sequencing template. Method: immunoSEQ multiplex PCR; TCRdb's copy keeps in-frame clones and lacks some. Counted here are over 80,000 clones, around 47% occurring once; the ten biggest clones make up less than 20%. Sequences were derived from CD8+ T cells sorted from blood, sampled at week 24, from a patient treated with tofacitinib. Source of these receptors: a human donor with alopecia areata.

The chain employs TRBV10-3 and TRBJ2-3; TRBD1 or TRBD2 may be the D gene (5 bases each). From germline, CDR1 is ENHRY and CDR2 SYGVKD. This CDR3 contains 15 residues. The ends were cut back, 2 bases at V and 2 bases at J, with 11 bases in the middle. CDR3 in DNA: TGTGCCATCAGTGAGGTCTCGGGGCTCACAGATACGCAGTATTTT. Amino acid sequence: CAISEVSGLTDTQYF.

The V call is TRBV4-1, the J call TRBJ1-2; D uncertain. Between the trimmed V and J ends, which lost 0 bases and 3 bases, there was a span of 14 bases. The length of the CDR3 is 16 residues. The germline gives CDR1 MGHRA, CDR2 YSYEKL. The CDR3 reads CASSQESGGSYYGYTF. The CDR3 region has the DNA TGCGCCAGCAGCCAAGAATCCGGTGGGTCTTACTATGGCTACACCTTC.

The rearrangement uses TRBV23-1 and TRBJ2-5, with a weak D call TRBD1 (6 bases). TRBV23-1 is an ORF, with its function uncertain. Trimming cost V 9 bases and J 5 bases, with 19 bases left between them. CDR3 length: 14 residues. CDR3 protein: CARRLTGRWETQYF. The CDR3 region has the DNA TGCGCCAGACGCCTGACAGGCCGTTGGGAGACCCAGTACTTC.

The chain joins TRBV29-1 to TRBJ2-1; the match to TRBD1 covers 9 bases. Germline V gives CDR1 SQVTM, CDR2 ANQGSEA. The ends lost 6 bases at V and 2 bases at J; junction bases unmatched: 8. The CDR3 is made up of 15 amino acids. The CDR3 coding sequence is TGCAGCGTACCTTCGAGGACAGGGGCCTACAATGAGCAGTTCTTC. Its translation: CSVPSRTGAYNEQFF.

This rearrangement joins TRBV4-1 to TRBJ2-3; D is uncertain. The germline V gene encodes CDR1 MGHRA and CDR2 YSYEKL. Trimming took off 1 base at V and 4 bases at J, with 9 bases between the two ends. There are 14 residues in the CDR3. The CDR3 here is CASSQVGAADTQYF. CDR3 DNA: TGCGCCAGCAGCCAAGTTGGTGCGGCAGATACGCAGTATTTT.

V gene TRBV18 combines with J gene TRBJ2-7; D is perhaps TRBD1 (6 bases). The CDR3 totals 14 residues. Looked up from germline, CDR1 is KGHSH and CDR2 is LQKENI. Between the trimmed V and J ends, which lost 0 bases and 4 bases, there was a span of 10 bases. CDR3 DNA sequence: TGTGCCAGCTCACCACCGTCGACAGGTTACGAGCAGTACTTC. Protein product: CASSPPSTGYEQYF.

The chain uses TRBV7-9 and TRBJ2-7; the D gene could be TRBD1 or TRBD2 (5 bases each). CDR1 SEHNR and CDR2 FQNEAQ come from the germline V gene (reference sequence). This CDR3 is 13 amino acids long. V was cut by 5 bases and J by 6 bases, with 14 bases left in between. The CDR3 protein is CASSAGAGGEQYF. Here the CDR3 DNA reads TGTGCCAGCAGCGCCGGGGCCGGTGGCGAGCAGTACTTC.

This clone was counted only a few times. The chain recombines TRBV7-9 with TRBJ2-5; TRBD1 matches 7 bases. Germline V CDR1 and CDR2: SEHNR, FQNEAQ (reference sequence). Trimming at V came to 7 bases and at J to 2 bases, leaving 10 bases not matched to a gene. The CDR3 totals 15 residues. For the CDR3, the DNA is TGTGCCAGCAACGCCCTGACAGGGAAACAAGAGACCCAGTACTTC. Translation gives CASNALTGKQETQYF.

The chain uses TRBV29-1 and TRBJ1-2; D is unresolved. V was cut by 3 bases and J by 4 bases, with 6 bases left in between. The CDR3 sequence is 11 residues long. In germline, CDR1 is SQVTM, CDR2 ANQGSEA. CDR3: CSVDGLYGYTF. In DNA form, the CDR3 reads TGCAGCGTTGATGGTCTCTATGGCTACACCTTC. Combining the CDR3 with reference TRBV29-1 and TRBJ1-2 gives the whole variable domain SAVISQKPSRDICQRGTSLTIQCQVDSQVTMMFWYRQQPGQSLTLIATANQGSEATYESGFVIDKFPISRPNLTFSTLTVSNMSPEDSSIYLCSVDGLYGYTFGSGTRLTVV.

The DNA of the CDR3 is TGTGCCAGCTCTGGGGACAACTATGGCTACACCTTC. Its translation: CASSGDNYGYTF. The J gene is TRBJ1-2, the V gene TRBV27, with D perhaps matching TRBD1 (5 bases). Per germline, CDR1 MNHEY and CDR2 SMNVEV (reference sequence). CDR3 length: 12 residues. Trimming shortened V by 8 bases and J by 2 bases, and 9 bases separated the two germline ends.

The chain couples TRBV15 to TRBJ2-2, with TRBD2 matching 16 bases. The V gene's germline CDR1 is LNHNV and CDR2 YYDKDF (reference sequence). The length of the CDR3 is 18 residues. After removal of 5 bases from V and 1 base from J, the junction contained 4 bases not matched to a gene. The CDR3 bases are TGTGCCACCAGCCGGGGACTAGCGGGAGGGTTGAACACCGGGGAGCTGTTTTTT. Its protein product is CATSRGLAGGLNTGELFF.

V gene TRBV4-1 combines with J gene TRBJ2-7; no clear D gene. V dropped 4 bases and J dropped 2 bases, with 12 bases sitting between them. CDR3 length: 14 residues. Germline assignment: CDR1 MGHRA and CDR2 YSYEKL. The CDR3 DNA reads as TGCGCCAGCAGCCCCCTACCCTCGGCCTACGAGCAGTACTTC. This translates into CASSPLPSAYEQYF.

Here the CDR3 DNA reads TGTGCCAGCAGCTCCCGGGGAGGGGGCAGCACCGGGGAGCTGTTTTTT. Protein product: CASSSRGGGSTGELFF. The chain recombines TRBV11-2 with TRBJ2-2; D possibly matches TRBD1 or TRBD2 (7 bases each). V was shortened by 4 bases and J by 4 bases, with 16 bases between the two germline ends. The CDR3 length is 16 residues. Germline assignment: CDR1 SGHAT and CDR2 FQNNGV.

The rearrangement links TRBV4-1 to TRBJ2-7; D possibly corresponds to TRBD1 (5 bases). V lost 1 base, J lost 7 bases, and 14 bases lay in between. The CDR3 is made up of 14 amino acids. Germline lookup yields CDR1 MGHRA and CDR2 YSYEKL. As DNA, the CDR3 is TGCGCCAGCAGCCAAGGGCCAGGGAATTGGGAGCAGTACTTC. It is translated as CASSQGPGNWEQYF.

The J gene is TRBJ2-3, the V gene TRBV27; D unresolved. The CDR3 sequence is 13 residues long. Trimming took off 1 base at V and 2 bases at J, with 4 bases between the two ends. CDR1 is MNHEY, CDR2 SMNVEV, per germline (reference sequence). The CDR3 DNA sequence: TGTGCCAGCAGTTTATTCCACACAGATACGCAGTATTTT. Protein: CASSLFHTDTQYF.

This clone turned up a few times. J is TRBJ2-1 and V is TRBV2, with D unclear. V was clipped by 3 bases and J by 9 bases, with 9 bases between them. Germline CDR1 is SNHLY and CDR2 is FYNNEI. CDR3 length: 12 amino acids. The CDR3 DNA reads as TGTGCCAGCAGTGAGAGACCGGGTGAGCAGTTCTTC. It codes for CASSERPGEQFF. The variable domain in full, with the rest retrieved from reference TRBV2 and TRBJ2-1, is EPEVTQTPSHQVTQMGQEVILRCVPISNHLYFYWYRQILGQKVEFLVSFYNNEISEKSEIFDDQFSVERPDGSNFTLKIRSTKLEDSAMYFCASSERPGEQFFGPGTRLTVL.

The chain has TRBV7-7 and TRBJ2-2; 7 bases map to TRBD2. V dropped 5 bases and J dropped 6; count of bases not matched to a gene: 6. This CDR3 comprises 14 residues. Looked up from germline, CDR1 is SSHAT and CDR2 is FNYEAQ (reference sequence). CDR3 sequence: CASSPWTRSGELFF. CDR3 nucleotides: TGTGCCAGCAGCCCCTGGACTAGATCCGGGGAGCTGTTTTTT.

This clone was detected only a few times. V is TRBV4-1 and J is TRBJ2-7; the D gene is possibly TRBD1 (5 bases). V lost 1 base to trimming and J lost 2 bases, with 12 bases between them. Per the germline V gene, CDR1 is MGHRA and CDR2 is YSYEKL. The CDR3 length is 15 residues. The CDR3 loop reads CASSQGPGQAYEQYF. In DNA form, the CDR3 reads TGCGCCAGCAGCCAAGGTCCAGGGCAGGCCTACGAGCAGTACTTC.

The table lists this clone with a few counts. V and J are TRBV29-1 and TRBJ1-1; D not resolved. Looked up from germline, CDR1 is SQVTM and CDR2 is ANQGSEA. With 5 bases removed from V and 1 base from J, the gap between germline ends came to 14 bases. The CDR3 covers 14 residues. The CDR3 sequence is CSVLRSVENTEAFF. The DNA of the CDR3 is TGCAGCGTTCTTAGGAGCGTCGAGAACACTGAAGCTTTCTTT.

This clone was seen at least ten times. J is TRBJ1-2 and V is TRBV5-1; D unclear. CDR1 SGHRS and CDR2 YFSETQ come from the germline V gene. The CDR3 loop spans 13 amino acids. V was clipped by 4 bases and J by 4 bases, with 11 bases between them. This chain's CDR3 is CASSPNWSYGYTF. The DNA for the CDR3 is TGCGCCAGCAGCCCGAATTGGTCCTATGGCTACACCTTC.

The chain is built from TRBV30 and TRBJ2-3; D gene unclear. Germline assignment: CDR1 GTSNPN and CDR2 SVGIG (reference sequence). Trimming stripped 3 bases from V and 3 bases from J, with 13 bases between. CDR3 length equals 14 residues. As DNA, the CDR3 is TGTGCCTGGAGGAAAATCACGAGGACAGATACGCAGTATTTT. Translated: CAWRKITRTDTQYF.

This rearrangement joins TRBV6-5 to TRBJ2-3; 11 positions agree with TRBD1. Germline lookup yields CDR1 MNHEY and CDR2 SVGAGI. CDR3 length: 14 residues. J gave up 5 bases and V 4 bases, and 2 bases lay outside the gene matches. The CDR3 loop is CASSWGTGGDTQYF. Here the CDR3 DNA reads TGTGCCAGCAGTTGGGGGACAGGGGGAGATACGCAGTATTTT.

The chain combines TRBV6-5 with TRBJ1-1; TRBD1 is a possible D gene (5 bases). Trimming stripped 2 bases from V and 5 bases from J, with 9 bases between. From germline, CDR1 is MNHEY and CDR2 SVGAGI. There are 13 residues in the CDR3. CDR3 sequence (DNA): TGTGCCAGCAGTTACGCAGGGCCGACTGAAGCTTTCTTT. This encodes CASSYAGPTEAFF.

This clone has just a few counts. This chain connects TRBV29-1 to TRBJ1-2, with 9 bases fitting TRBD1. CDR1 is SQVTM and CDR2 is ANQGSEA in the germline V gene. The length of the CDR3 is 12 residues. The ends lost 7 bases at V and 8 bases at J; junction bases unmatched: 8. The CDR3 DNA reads TGCAGCGGGATAACAGGGGGCGAGGGCTACACCTTC. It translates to CSGITGGEGYTF.

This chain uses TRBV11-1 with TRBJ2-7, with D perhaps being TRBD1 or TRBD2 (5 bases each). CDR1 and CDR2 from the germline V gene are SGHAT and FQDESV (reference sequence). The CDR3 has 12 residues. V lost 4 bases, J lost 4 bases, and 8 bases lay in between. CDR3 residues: CASSSWGYEQYF. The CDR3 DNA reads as TGTGCCAGCAGCTCATGGGGGTACGAGCAGTACTTC. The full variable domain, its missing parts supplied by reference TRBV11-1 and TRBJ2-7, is EAEVAQSPRYKITEKSQAVAFWCDPISGHATLYWYRQILGQGPELLVQFQDESVVDDSQLPKDRFSAERLKGVDSTLKIQPAELGDSAMYLCASSSWGYEQYFGPGTRLTVT.

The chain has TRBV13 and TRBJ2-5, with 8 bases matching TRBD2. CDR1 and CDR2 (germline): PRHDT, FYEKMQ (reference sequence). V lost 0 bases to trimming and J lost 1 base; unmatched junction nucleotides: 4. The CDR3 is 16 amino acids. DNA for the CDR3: TGTGCCAGCAGCTTAGGCGCGGGAGGTGGCCAAGAGACCCAGTACTTC. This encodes CASSLGAGGGQETQYF.

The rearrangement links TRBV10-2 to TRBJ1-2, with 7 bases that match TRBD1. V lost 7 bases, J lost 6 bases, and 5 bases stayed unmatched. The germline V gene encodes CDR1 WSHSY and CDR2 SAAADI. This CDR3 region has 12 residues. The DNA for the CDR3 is TGCGCCAGCACGGGGCAGGGGGATGGCTACACCTTC. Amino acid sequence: CASTGQGDGYTF.

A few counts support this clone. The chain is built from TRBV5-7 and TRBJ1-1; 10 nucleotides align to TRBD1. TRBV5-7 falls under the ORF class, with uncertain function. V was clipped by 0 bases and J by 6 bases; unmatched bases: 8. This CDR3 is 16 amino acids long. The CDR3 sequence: CASSLERGQGIPEAFF. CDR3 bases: TGTGCCAGCAGCTTGGAAAGGGGACAGGGGATACCTGAAGCTTTCTTT.